This T cell receptor beta chain stems from a study of T cell repertoires in cytomegalovirus infection. About the study: The study used recently identified HLA-C-restricted and well-studied HLA-B-restricted CMV epitopes. General observations from the study: The study found HLA-C-restricted CMV-specific TCR beta clonotypes dominating the ex vivo response.

MiXCR, run by TCRdb on the reads, gives a single entry per CDR3 protein. The table includes hundreds of thousands of distinct CDR3 sequences, roughly 34% detected once. With regard to this clonotype: Its matching antigen is unknown.

The V end lost 0 bases, the J end lost 7 bases, and 14 bases lay between the germline ends. This CDR3 contains 15 residues. From germline, CDR1 is SGDLS and CDR2 YYNGEE. The chain has TRBV9 and TRBJ2-1; D remains unclear. This TCR was recovered from a human donor in good health (CMV status not recorded). Some clones in this sample may be carry-over from other donors' samples. The sequenced sample was cultured PBMCs, obtained from culture after CMV antigen stimulation. CDR3 protein: CASSVDPGWQNEQFF. CDR3 sequence (DNA): TGTGCCAGCAGCGTAGACCCCGGGTGGCAGAATGAGCAGTTCTTC.